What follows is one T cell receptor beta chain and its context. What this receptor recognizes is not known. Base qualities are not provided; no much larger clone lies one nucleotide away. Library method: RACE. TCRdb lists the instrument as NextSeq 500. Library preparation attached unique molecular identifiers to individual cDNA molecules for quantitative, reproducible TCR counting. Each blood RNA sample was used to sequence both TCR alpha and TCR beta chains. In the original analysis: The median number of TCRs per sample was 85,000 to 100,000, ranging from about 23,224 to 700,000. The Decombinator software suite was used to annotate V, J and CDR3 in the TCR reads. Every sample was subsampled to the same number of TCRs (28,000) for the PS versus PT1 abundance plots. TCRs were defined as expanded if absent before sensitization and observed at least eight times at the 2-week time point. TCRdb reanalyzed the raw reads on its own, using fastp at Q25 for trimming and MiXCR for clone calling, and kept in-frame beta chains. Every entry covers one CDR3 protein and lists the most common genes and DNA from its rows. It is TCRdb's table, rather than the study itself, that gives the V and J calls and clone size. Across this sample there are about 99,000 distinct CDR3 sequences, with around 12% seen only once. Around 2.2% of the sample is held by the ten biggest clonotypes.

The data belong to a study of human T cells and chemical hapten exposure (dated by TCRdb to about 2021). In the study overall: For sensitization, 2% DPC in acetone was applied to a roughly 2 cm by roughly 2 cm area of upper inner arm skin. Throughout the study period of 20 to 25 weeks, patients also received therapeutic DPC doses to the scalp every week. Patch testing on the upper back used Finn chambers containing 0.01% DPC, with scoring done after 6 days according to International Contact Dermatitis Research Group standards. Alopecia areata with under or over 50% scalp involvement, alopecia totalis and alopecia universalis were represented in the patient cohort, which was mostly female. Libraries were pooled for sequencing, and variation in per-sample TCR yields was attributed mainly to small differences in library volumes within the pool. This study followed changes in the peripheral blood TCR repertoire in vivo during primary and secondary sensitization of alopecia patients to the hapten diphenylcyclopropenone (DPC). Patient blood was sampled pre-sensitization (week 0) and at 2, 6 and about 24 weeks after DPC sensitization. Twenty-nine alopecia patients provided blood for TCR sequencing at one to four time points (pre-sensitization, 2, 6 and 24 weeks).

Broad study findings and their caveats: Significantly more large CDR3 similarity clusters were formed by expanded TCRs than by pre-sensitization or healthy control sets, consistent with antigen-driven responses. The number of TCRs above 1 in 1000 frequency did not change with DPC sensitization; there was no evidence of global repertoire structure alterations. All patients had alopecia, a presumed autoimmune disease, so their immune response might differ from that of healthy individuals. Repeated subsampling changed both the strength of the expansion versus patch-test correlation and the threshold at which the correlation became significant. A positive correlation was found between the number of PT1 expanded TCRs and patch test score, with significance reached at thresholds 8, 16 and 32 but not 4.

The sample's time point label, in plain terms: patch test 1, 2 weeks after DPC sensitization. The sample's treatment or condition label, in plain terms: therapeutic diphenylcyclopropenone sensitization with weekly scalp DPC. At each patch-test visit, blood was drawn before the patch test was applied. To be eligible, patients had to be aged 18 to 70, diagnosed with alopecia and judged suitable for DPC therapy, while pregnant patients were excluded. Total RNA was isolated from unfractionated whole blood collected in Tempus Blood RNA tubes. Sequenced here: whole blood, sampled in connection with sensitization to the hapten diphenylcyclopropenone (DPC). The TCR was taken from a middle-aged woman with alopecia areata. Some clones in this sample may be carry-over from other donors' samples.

Here the CDR3 is given as CASSSSGLAEQSSYNEQFF. The DNA is as follows: TGTGCCAGCAGTTCCTCGGGACTAGCGGAGCAGAGTTCCTACAATGAGCAGTTCTTC. The chain is encoded by TRBV28 joined to TRBJ2-1, with 11 junctional bases fitting TRBD2. The germline V gene provides CDR1 MDHEN and CDR2 SYDVKM. The CDR3 has 19 amino acids, counting the end cysteine and phenylalanine. Of all the DNA, just the CDR3 is kept, 57 bases in frame from base 1. V has 4 bases trimmed and J has 1 base trimmed; junction bases matching no gene number 12. Beyond the CDR3, the reference TRBV28 and TRBJ2-1 genes provide the residues; the full variable domain reads: DVKVTQSSRYLVKRTGEKVFLECVQDMDHENMFWYRQDPGLGLRLIYFSYDVKMKEKGDIPEGYSVSREKKERFSLILESASTNQTSMYLCASSSSGLAEQSSYNEQFFGPGTRLTVL.